The text below deals with one T cell receptor (beta chain). Its recognized antigen is unknown. This entry is derived from a study of cytomegalovirus exposure and HLA in healthy donors (dated 2017 in TCRdb). Background for the entire study: In an earlier analysis of under 750 of the donors, approximately 300 Gb of sequence data and 90 million to 130 million unique TCR beta sequences from about 190 million T cells were reported. Along with the approximately 700-subject first cohort, a separate validation cohort of approximately 110 different subjects was used. A later analysis re-analyzed previously published TCR beta repertoires from about 730 donors and added high-resolution HLA genotyping to study TCR occurrence patterns. Donor age, sex, ethnicity and CMV serostatus were collected together with the repertoire data. The study aimed to test whether cataloging public T cell receptors could reveal signatures of past pathogen exposure. High-throughput TCR immunosequencing, statistical association of individual TCRs with disease status, and machine learning were combined to predict cytomegalovirus infection status. In a later genetic analysis, genome-wide SNP genotypes for about three fifths of the roughly 670 donors were used, and that subset was treated as a discovery cohort. Four to six DR-DQ haplotypes were handled as single units for association and clustering because linkage in the cohort was strong. All discovery cohort repertoires had been generated using a single sequencing platform. Both class I and class II loci were covered by HLA typing, at four-digit resolution. About 310 gigabases of sequencing data and 70 million to 100 million unique TCR sequences were included in an early release covering about 620 HLA-typed donors. The number of donors typed differed by locus, with about 629-640 for A, B, C, DRB1 and DQB1, roughly 520 for DQA1, nearly 610 for DPA1, and under 490 for DPB1. Among roughly 370 genotyped donors of the cohort, an average of about 240,000 unique TCR beta nucleotide sequences were sequenced per donor, about a sixth of them non-productive. The study profiled the T cell repertoires of 500 to 800 subjects by immunosequencing and related them to cytomegalovirus serostatus. In an earlier analysis of several hundred of the donors, high-throughput TCR beta sequencing was used to judge whether each TCR beta V gene segment behaved as functional or pseudogenic. In the later analysis, no new phenotypic data were used to find candidate immune exposures; instead, reliance was placed on TCR beta sequences and their occurrence across donors. Among the roughly 400 genotyped donors, under 90% belonged to the genetic ancestry cluster associated with self-reported Caucasian donors.

Study-level results and caveats: CMV serostatus was the only immune exposure information available for the cohort. Because the 87-base-pair reads could not distinguish some IMGT-functional V segments, including TRBV6-2 and TRBV6-3, those segments were excluded. While some public TCRs were present in many individuals, most TCR sequences turned up only very rarely across donors. A further reported finding was that TCR beta sequences accurately predicted the HLA-A and HLA-B alleles for most subjects in the first cohort. When HLA alleles, especially DR and DQ, strongly co-occurred, attributing TCR associations to individual alleles was difficult. A later genetic analysis associated a missense DCLRE1C variant with V-gene and J-gene trimming of TCR beta chains, and an independent cohort replicated the association. Because some donors lacked HLA typing at each locus, the association tests relied only on the typed subset. According to a later analysis, parvovirus B19, influenza, CMV and Epstein-Barr virus appeared linked to several top co-occurrence clusters. Only TCR beta chains were sequenced in this cohort, and the absence of alpha or paired-chain data limited detectable features. The classifier was reported to diagnose cytomegalovirus status with high specificity and sensitivity in both the original cohort and the validation cohort. In vitro tests confirmed that a few of the cytomegalovirus-associated TCR beta chains recognize cytomegalovirus antigens. In the study, 150 to 200 TCR beta chains were listed as associated with cytomegalovirus. At a false discovery rate of 0.05, a later analysis linked some 17,000 TCR beta sequences to specific HLA alleles. A later analysis found that TCR association rates varied across HLA loci, with DRB1 alleles showing the most associated TCRs and HLA-C alleles the fewest. In a later analysis, HLA-associated TCR beta chains showed more clonal expansion and lower generation probabilities than non-associated chains that were equally common. In an earlier analysis of some 550 of the donors, most TCR beta V segments were observed in productive rearrangements about 87% or about 30% of the time, broadly matching IMGT annotations. The authors suggested that the approach could potentially be extended to other disease states and immunological phenotypes. Linkage disequilibrium might explain the correlated functional status among segregating V segments, but an unknown experimental factor could not be ruled out. A cluster of highly shared sequence variants was judged likely to be a technical artifact of the sequencing pipeline. Most CMV-associated TCR beta chains appeared to be HLA-restricted in a later analysis, and the HLA associations seemed to be driven largely by CMV exposure. Roughly uniform sequencing depth across donors was assumed in presence/absence analyses, although this assumption may not hold. Compared with the approximately 600-donor mean, donors in an Asian-associated ancestry cluster had fewer N-insertions in productive TCRs, according to a later genetic analysis. Over 15 rarely observed V segments, including chromosome 9 orphons, were excluded from the earlier analysis of approximately 500 of the donors because counts were too low.

The CDR3, from cysteine to phenylalanine, totals 15 residues. CDR3 DNA only is kept here, 45 bases in frame from base 1. Trimming takes 0 bases from V and 4 bases from J, and the germline ends sit 11 bases apart. CDR1 and CDR2 were assigned from the germline V gene as SGHRS and YFSETQ. In total, about 650 healthy bone marrow donors made up the cohort. At the time of sampling, every cohort member was nominally healthy, though immune exposures that went unrecorded were likely present. The donor was CMV seronegative and belonged to the group of more than 300 seronegative cohort members. A peripheral blood sample was provided by each donor, and peripheral blood mononuclear cells were used for TCR beta sequencing. Genomic DNA was extracted from the blood cell samples with the Qiagen DNeasy Blood Extraction Kit. The library relied on the immunoSEQ multiplex PCR assay. For the multiplex PCR, a mixture combining 60 forward primers for TCR Vbeta segments and 13 reverse primers for TCR Jbeta segments was used. The CDR3 region of rearranged TCR beta genes was amplified from genomic DNA by a multiplex PCR assay. The amplified TCR beta libraries were sequenced on the Illumina HiSeq System as 87-base-pair reads. As for how the authors treated the data: A later analysis counted tens of millions of unique TCR beta chains across the 670 or so repertoires, and some 11 million of these chains were shared by at least two donors. A nearest-neighbor algorithm error-corrected the raw reads and collapsed the reads into unique sequences, merging closely related sequences to remove PCR and sequencing errors. To assign V, D and J gene segments, CDR3 sequences were aligned to IMGT reference sequences. Each retained sequence needed at least a six-nucleotide match to both a V gene segment and a J gene segment. A rearrangement counted as productive if the CDR3 had no stop codons and remained in frame with V and J, and every other rearrangement counted as non-productive. Following IMGT convention, CDR3 was defined as the stretch from the second conserved V-encoded cysteine to the conserved J-encoded phenylalanine. The earlier analysis of approximately 590 of the donors excluded any sequence lacking an unambiguous match to a single V gene segment. An earlier analysis of fewer than 750 of the donors classified V segments as functional when productive rearrangements were above 56.7% and as segregating when the standard deviation between donors was above 5%. A statistical classification framework was built to diagnose cytomegalovirus status from the catalog of TCR beta chain sequences. In a later analysis, TCR nucleotide sequences were compared against IMGT/GENE-DB human TR gene sequences so that V and J genes could be assigned. A later analysis assigned CDR3 sequences and most-parsimonious VDJ recombination scenarios with the TCRdist pipeline. In a later analysis, every TCR beta chain was defined by the combination of its CDR3 amino acid sequence and its V-gene family, and reads without a unique V-gene family were dropped. A later analysis removed 500 to 650 highly shared, low-generation-probability nucleotide sequences to deal with suspected cross-contamination and a sequencing artifact. A later analysis calculated a clonal expansion index for each public chain from normalized within-repertoire ranks of inferred template counts. Generation probabilities in a later analysis came from a VDJ recombination model fitted to out-of-frame rearrangements, and those results were checked against IGoR. In a later analysis, TCR-TCR, TCR-HLA and TCR-CMV co-occurrence was scored with hypergeometric tests, and a repertoire-size bias correction was applied to TCR pairs. A later analysis estimated false discovery rates by permuting HLA or CMV assignments 20 times. In a later analysis, co-occurring TCRs were grouped using DBSCAN, and TCRdist sequence similarity was added for clustering within HLA-allele-positive subsets. Repertoires with fewer than 30,000 or more than 120,000 public chains, plus five repertoires with anomalous nucleotide sharing, were excluded from co-occurrence clustering. TCRdb took over this immuneACCESS table, retaining in-frame rearrangements with V and J assigned. Such tables are incomplete; in checked studies, under half of the missing clones stem from an unresolved V gene, and the remainder is unexplained. V and J calls and clone size come straight from that table; D and trimming were deduced from the DNA. This sample's clone table shows 40,000 to 45,000 clones. The ten largest clones add up to under 2% of the sample.

This sequence uses TRBV5-1 and TRBJ1-3; the D gene identity is not certain. The clonotype originates from a woman aged 25 to 39 in good health and CMV-seronegative. Material for sequencing was PBMCs. CDR3 protein: CASSLGATSGNTIYF. Read as DNA, the sequence is TGCGCCAGCAGCTTGGGGGCAACCTCGGGAAACACCATATATTTT.